This TCR beta chain comes out of a study of blood T cells in healthy people across ages. Trimming left V 6 bases short and J 3 bases short, with 18 bases between. The germline gives CDR1 MDHEN, CDR2 SYDVKM. The length of the CDR3 is 15 residues. Primers used in a second PCR of about 7 to 11 cycles were a sample-barcoded 5' primer and a J-beta primer mix. Each CDR3 protein gets one entry after TCRdb re-called the 5' RACE reads with MiXCR. The sample yields fewer than 1,200,000 distinct CDR3 sequences, roughly 24% seen once. This same sample was also part of a study on T cells of mothers and their children.

The sample consisted of blood. This TCR came from a girl aged 2-10 years in good health. The chain uses TRBV28 and TRBJ2-7; D could derive from TRBD1 or TRBD2 (6 bases each). CDR3 sequence: CASSRGTTGHYEQYF. CDR3 in DNA: TGTGCCAGCAGCCGGGGGACAACTGGGCACTACGAGCAGTACTTC.